This T cell receptor beta chain was observed in a study of monozygotic twins with cystic fibrosis. In the study overall: Approximately 2.8 micrograms of fragmented DNA underwent around 14 PCR cycles for library preparation.

TCRdb keeps only in-frame clones here, not all; method: immunoSEQ multiplex PCR. The repertoire consists of some 10,000 clones, with approximately 85% occurring once and the leading ten covering more than 0.45%. On this clone: No antigen is known for it.

Findings and limits, study-wide: Unrelated CF individuals shared fewer identical clonotypes than monozygotic CF twins.

This clonotype was obtained from a man between 18 and 29 years old with cystic fibrosis. Sequencing was carried out using blood.

The CDR3 DNA follows: TGTGCCAGCAGCTTAGCCGGATCCCGACTAGCGGGAGGGCAAGAGACCCAGTACTTC. This gives the protein CASSLAGSRLAGGQETQYF. This chain links TRBV7-9 with TRBJ2-5, with 14 bases identical to TRBD2. Germline V gene sequence: CDR1 SEHNR, CDR2 FQNEAQ (reference sequence). The V segment lost 0 bases and the J segment 2 bases; nucleotides outside the gene matches: 8. The CDR3 is made up of 19 amino acids.